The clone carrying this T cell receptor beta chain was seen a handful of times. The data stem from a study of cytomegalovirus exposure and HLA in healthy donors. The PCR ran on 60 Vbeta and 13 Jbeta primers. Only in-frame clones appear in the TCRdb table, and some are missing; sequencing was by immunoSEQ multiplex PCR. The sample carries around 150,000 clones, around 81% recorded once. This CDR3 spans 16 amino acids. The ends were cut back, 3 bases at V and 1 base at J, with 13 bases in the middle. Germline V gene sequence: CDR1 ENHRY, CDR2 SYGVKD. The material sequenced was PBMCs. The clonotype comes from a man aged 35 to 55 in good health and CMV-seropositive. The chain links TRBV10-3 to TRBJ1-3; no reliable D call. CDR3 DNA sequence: TGTGCCATCAGTGAAAGGCCCTCCAGGTCTGGAAACACCATATATTTT. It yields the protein CAISERPSRSGNTIYF.